This TCR beta chain is from a study of glioma-infiltrating T cells. Looking at the study overall: Samples included WHO grade II oligodendrogliomas or astrocytomas and initial-diagnosis grade IV glioblastomas. Glioma patients had dexamethasone for six or fewer days before surgery.

V lost 1 base and J 4 bases, leaving 8 bases between the germline ends. This CDR3 has 13 residues. CDR1 MGHRA and CDR2 YSYEKL come from the germline V gene. TCR alpha and beta CDR3 regions were amplified from RNA using iRepertoire nested multiplex PCR. A single record per CDR3 protein comes from TCRdb applying MiXCR to the multiplex PCR reads. Of around 350,000 distinct CDR3 sequences in the sample, about two fifths were seen once. The receptor comes from a human donor with low-grade glioma or glioblastoma, undergoing nonglioma brain surgery, or in good health (not recorded which). Sequencing used glioma tissue, nonneoplastic brain tissue, or PBMCs (not recorded which). The gene calls are TRBV4-1 and TRBJ2-7; tentative D call: TRBD1 (5 bases). Here the CDR3 reads CASSQGPGYEQYF. The CDR3 DNA sequence: TGCGCCAGCAGCCAAGGACCAGGGTACGAGCAGTACTTC.